This TCR beta chain comes out of a study of blood T cell repertoires in COVID-19. Study at large: PBMCs, B-cell-depleted T cells, or T cells provided the cDNA or gDNA that made up the material.

The CDR3 loop spans 15 amino acids. Germline values: CDR1 LGHNA, CDR2 YNFKEQ. V lost 1 base and J 1 base, leaving 9 bases between the germline ends. Sequencing used immunoSEQ multiplex PCR; TCRdb keeps in-frame clones, though not all of them. The sample carries 310,000 or so clones, 89% recorded once. This study enrolled people aged about 18 to 100 from around 25 US geographic areas. Allocation to cohorts depended on clinical history reported by the participants. The sequencing input was PBMCs or T cells enriched from blood (not recorded which). The TCR comes from a woman aged 35 to 49 who had recovered from COVID-19. The chain couples TRBV4-2 to TRBJ2-3; D gene uncertain. CDR3 amino acids: CASSQGQVGTDTQYF. The CDR3 nucleotides read TGTGCCAGCAGCCAAGGGCAGGTAGGCACAGATACGCAGTATTTT.